This TCR beta chain was captured in a study of early T cells in non-severe SARS-CoV-2 infection. This clonotype was seen at least ten times. Via MiXCR, TCRdb re-called the 5' RACE reads, giving one row per CDR3 protein. The sample records tens of thousands of distinct CDR3 sequences, about 9.1% being singletons. Germline V gene lookup returns CDR1 SGHAT and CDR2 FQNNGV. The trim removed 5 bases at V and 5 bases at J, leaving 8 bases unmatched. This CDR3 is built from 15 residues. This chain joins TRBV11-2 and TRBJ2-1; 8 bases align to TRBD2. The sequenced sample consisted of whole blood. The clonotype comes from an adult who was a healthcare worker with PCR-confirmed SARS-CoV-2 infection or an uninfected control (not recorded which). As DNA, the CDR3 is TGTGCCAGCAGCGGGTTAGCGGGAAGTCACAATGAGCAGTTCTTC. Its protein product is CASSGLAGSHNEQFF. The entire variable domain, with the rest obtained from reference TRBV11-2 and TRBJ2-1, is as follows: EAGVAQSPRYKIIEKRQSVAFWCNPISGHATLYWYQQILGQGPKLLIQFQNNGVVDDSQLPKDRFSAERLKGVDSTLKIQPAKLEDSAVYLCASSGLAGSHNEQFFGPGTRLTVL.